The subject of this entry is one TCR beta chain. The record originates from a study of blood T cell repertoires in COVID-19. Across the whole study: Acute and convalescent COVID-19 samples came from the United States, Italy and Spain.

As processed by the authors: Estimation of nucleated cell counts relied on the amplification of reference gene primers. Profiled with immunoSEQ multiplex PCR; TCRdb holds only in-frame clones, not every one. The DNA gave D and trimming, while V, J and clone size come from that table. This sample has some 270,000 clones, with approximately 83% found just once. The V gene's germline CDR1 is SGHRS and CDR2 YFSETQ. The CDR3 is 18 residues long. V gave up 0 bases and J gave up 4 bases, with 21 bases separating them. The gene calls are TRBV5-1 and TRBJ2-3, with D maybe TRBD1 (5 bases). The TCR comes from a woman aged 70-85 years with acute or convalescent COVID-19. Material: peripheral blood. CDR3 coding DNA: TGCGCCAGCAGCTTGGGCTACAGGATATCAAATCGGCCAGATACGCAGTATTTT. Protein: CASSLGYRISNRPDTQYF.